A single sample is the source of the 9 T cell receptor beta chains below, sequenced in a study of OX40 agonist ivuxolimab in advanced cancers. TCRdb keeps only in-frame clones here, not all; method: immunoSEQ multiplex PCR. The data hold 30,000 to 40,000 clones, with around 90% observed a single time. The source material was CD4+ or CD8+ T cells sorted from blood, sampled in a trial of the OX40 agonist ivuxolimab. These receptors originate from an adult with an advanced solid tumor such as melanoma, head and neck, liver or kidney cancer.

This chain links TRBV2 with TRBJ2-7; the match to TRBD1 covers 8 bases. CDR3 length: 14 residues. The germline CDR1 and CDR2 sequences are SNHLY and FYNNEI. Losses at the gene ends were 4 bases for V and 9 bases for J; bases not matched to a gene: 11. The CDR3 nucleotides are TGTGCCAGCAGTGTTGCCGGGACAGGAGACGGGCAGTACTTC. This translates into CASSVAGTGDGQYF.

The V call is TRBV5-1, the J call TRBJ1-2; a weak D match, TRBD1 (5 bases). Trimming pared 0 bases from V and 4 bases from J, leaving 13 bases between. The V gene's germline CDR1 is SGHRS and CDR2 YFSETQ. This CDR3 spans 15 amino acids. The CDR3 nucleotides read TGCGCCAGCAGCTTGGGGCAGGGACCTGGCTATGGCTACACCTTC. Encoded protein: CASSLGQGPGYGYTF.

Here the CDR3 DNA reads TGTGCCAGCAGACCTACTATGGGCGTCGGTGTGAACACTGAAGCTTTCTTT. Residues: CASRPTMGVGVNTEAFF. The chain combines TRBV7-9 with TRBJ1-1; D remains ambiguous. The CDR3 is 17 residues long. Germline V gene data show CDR1 as SEHNR and CDR2 as FQNEAQ (reference sequence). V shed 6 bases and J shed 0 bases, with 20 bases lying between them.

This clone was seen only once. The CDR3 region is CAISESKGAWVNYEQYF. Written as DNA, the CDR3 is TGTGCCATCAGTGAGTCGAAGGGAGCCTGGGTCAACTACGAGCAGTACTTC. The chain combines TRBV10-3 with TRBJ2-7; the D gene is possibly TRBD2 (5 bases). V was clipped by 0 bases and J by 3 bases, with 18 bases between them. Germline V CDR1 and CDR2: ENHRY, SYGVKD. The CDR3 has 17 residues.

The J gene is TRBJ2-1, the V gene TRBV2, with 7 bases that match TRBD1. Per germline, CDR1 SNHLY and CDR2 FYNNEI. J lost 7 bases, V lost 4 bases, and 4 bases had no gene match. This CDR3 comprises 13 residues. CDR3 sequence (DNA): TGTGCCAGCAGTGCGACAGGGTTAAATGAGCAGTTCTTC. Amino acids: CASSATGLNEQFF. Looking up the rest from reference TRBV2 and TRBJ2-1 gives the full variable domain: EPEVTQTPSHQVTQMGQEVILRCVPISNHLYFYWYRQILGQKVEFLVSFYNNEISEKSEIFDDQFSVERPDGSNFTLKIRSTKLEDSAMYFCASSATGLNEQFFGPGTRLTVL.

This rearrangement joins TRBV7-9 to TRBJ2-7; D ambiguous. This CDR3 is 13 amino acids long. Per germline, CDR1 SEHNR and CDR2 FQNEAQ (reference sequence). Trimming removed 4 bases at V and 7 bases at J, with 14 bases between. In nucleotides, the CDR3 is TGTGCCAGCAGCTCTGGACCCCAGGTGGAGCAGTACTTC. Protein product: CASSSGPQVEQYF.

The rearrangement joins TRBV7-9 to TRBJ1-5; D is ambiguous. The CDR3 length is 15 residues. Trimming cost V 5 bases and J 5 bases, with 16 bases left between them. Germline assignment: CDR1 SEHNR and CDR2 FQNEAQ (reference sequence). CDR3 loop: CASSPGSIDDQPQHF. CDR3 sequence (DNA): TGTGCCAGCAGCCCCGGAAGTATTGACGATCAGCCCCAGCATTTT.

The rearrangement joins TRBV7-9 to TRBJ2-3, with D possibly matching TRBD1 (6 bases). The germline V gene encodes CDR1 SEHNR and CDR2 FQNEAQ (reference sequence). This CDR3 region has 14 residues. V lost 8 bases and J lost 2, with 14 bases in between. CDR3 DNA sequence: TGTGCCAGCGCCCCAGGGACAAACACAGATACGCAGTATTTT. Protein: CASAPGTNTDTQYF.

The chain combines TRBV30 with TRBJ2-3; D uncertain. This CDR3 is built from 14 residues. V was pared by 0 bases and J by 2 bases, with 9 bases between. Germline V gene lookup returns CDR1 GTSNPN and CDR2 SVGIG (reference sequence). DNA for the CDR3: TGTGCCTGGAGTGTATCCGGTTTCACAGATACGCAGTATTTT. Its translation: CAWSVSGFTDTQYF.